This TCR beta chain was documented in a study of response to subunit inactivated influenza vaccine. Findings of the study overall: Only a handful of new T cells, the authors suggested, are recruited with each seasonal influenza vaccination.

Worth noting for this clonotype: Its antigen is unknown.

TCRdb fed the RT-PCR reads into MiXCR, producing one record per CDR3 protein. This table holds 540,000 or so distinct CDR3 sequences, around 13% found once. There are 16 residues in the CDR3. Germline values: CDR1 MNHNS, CDR2 SASEGT. V gave up 5 bases and J gave up 0 bases; unmatched junction bases: 9. This TCR derives from a man between 45 and 60 years old who received an inactivated influenza vaccine. This sample comprised PBMCs from blood, obtained roughly 6 weeks after vaccination. The chain employs TRBV6-1 and TRBJ1-1; 7 bases are shared with TRBD1. This chain's CDR3 is CASSPYRTGLNTEAFF. CDR3 in DNA: TGTGCCAGCAGTCCTTACCGGACAGGCCTGAACACTGAAGCTTTCTTT.